This entry describes one T cell receptor (beta chain). Its antigen is still unknown. This sample stems from a study of cytomegalovirus exposure and HLA in healthy donors. Study-wide context: The use of the same platform for the 95 to 150 validation repertoires and the 550 to 850 first-cohort repertoires was reported by a later analysis.

Study-level results: One later analysis, an examination of the approximately 130 validation repertoires, found that first-cohort TCR clusters tended to co-occur in them. For cytomegalovirus status, the classifier reportedly gave diagnoses with high specificity and sensitivity. Cytomegalovirus association was assigned to over 150 TCR beta chains.

Some clones are missing from TCRdb's copy, which holds only in-frame ones; the method was immunoSEQ multiplex PCR. This table holds about 110,000 clones, 70% to 85% found once. Source material: PBMCs. The receptor was isolated from a woman younger than 30 in good health and CMV-seronegative.

The CDR3 protein is CAWSPTTGQPQHF. The CDR3 nucleotides are TGTGCCTGGAGTCCAACGACAGGTCAGCCCCAGCATTTT. The J gene is TRBJ1-5, the V gene TRBV30; weak D call: TRBD1 (6 bases). Germline V gene data show CDR1 as GTSNPN and CDR2 as SVGIG (reference sequence). V dropped 2 bases and J dropped 6 bases, with 11 bases sitting between them. This CDR3 spans 13 amino acids. Combining the CDR3 with reference TRBV30 and TRBJ1-5 gives the whole variable domain SQTIHQWPATLVQPVGSPLSLECTVEGTSNPNLYWYRQAAGRGLQLLFYSVGIGQISSEVPQNLSASRPQDRQFILSSKKLLLSDSGFYLCAWSPTTGQPQHFGDGTRLSIL.